The 12 T cell receptor beta chains below were found in one sample sequenced in a study of cytomegalovirus exposure and HLA in healthy donors. The PCR contained 60 Vbeta and 13 Jbeta primers. Produced via immunoSEQ multiplex PCR; TCRdb's table is partial and in-frame only. The sample holds 90,000 to 100,000 clones, roughly 80% seen once. Sequencing was carried out using PBMCs. These receptors all come from a female donor in good health and CMV-seronegative.

The chain couples TRBV28 to TRBJ2-1; 8 bases map to TRBD2. Germline CDR1 and CDR2: MDHEN and SYDVKM. The CDR3 contains 19 residues. With V trimmed by 7 bases and J by 0 bases, 17 bases remained unmatched. The DNA for the CDR3 is TGTGCCAGCAAAGGGTCGGGCGGGAGGCCGCTGGGCTCCTACAATGAGCAGTTCTTC. As protein: CASKGSGGRPLGSYNEQFF.

This chain uses TRBV4-2 with TRBJ2-7; 11 positions agree with TRBD2. The germline V gene has CDR1 LGHNA and CDR2 YNFKEQ. The CDR3 is 15 amino acids. J gave up 3 bases and V 0 bases, and 1 base lay outside the gene matches. CDR3 protein: CASSQDTSGGYEQYF. CDR3 in DNA: TGTGCCAGCAGCCAAGATACTAGCGGGGGCTACGAGCAGTACTTC.

The chain combines TRBV10-3 with TRBJ1-4; a weak D match, TRBD1 (6 bases). Per the germline V gene, CDR1 is ENHRY and CDR2 is SYGVKD. The CDR3 is 14 residues long. Trimming stripped 6 bases from V and 8 bases from J, with 16 bases between. The CDR3, as DNA: TGTGCCATCAGCGACCGGACAGTAGGGGAAAAACTGTTTTTT. Translating it yields CAISDRTVGEKLFF.

This chain links TRBV2 with TRBJ2-7; 10 positions match TRBD1. J lost 2 bases, V lost 6 bases, and 7 bases had no gene match. Germline V CDR1 and CDR2: SNHLY, FYNNEI. CDR3 length equals 15 residues. The CDR3 DNA reads TGTGCCAGCAGGGTCGACAGGGGGCGAACCTACGAGCAGTACTTC. As protein: CASRVDRGRTYEQYF.

This rearrangement joins TRBV7-9 to TRBJ2-7; the match to TRBD2 covers 9 bases. Germline trimming cut 3 bases from V and 3 bases from J; bases unmatched to any gene: 6. Germline assignment: CDR1 SEHNR and CDR2 FQNEAQ (reference sequence). The CDR3 has 15 amino acids. The CDR3 sequence: CASSFLREGLYEQYF. In DNA, the CDR3 is TGTGCCAGCAGCTTTCTGCGGGAGGGCCTCTACGAGCAGTACTTC.

The J gene is TRBJ2-3, the V gene TRBV5-4; 10 nucleotides agree with TRBD2. V gave up 0 bases and J gave up 5 bases; unmatched junction bases: 12. Germline V CDR1 and CDR2: SGHNT, YYREEE (reference sequence). The CDR3 covers 18 residues. DNA for the CDR3: TGTGCCAGCAGCTTGGCCCTAGGGCTAGCGGGAGTTGTAGATACGCAGTATTTT. It yields the protein CASSLALGLAGVVDTQYF.

The genes are TRBV5-4 and TRBJ2-5, with 8 bases lining up with TRBD1. V gave up 4 bases and J gave up 5 bases; unmatched junction bases: 7. Per germline, CDR1 SGHNT and CDR2 YYREEE (reference sequence). The CDR3 runs 14 residues. This CDR3 is CASSPQGADETQYF. The CDR3 DNA follows: TGTGCCAGCAGCCCCCAGGGGGCTGACGAGACCCAGTACTTC.

The V call is TRBV5-1, the J call TRBJ2-3; the D is unclear. Germline CDR1 SGHRS, CDR2 YFSETQ. Trimming took off 4 bases at V and 0 bases at J, with 15 bases between the two ends. The CDR3 is made up of 16 amino acids. The CDR3 DNA sequence: TGCGCCAGCAGCCCCGCTCTCACTTCTAGCACAGATACGCAGTATTTT. Translation: CASSPALTSSTDTQYF.

The sample holds one count of this clone. V and J are TRBV2 and TRBJ1-5; D is unresolved. The CDR3 length is 13 residues. The germline CDR1 and CDR2 sequences are SNHLY and FYNNEI. Trimming removed 1 base at V and 9 bases at J, with 10 bases between. The CDR3 sequence is CASSEERFPPQHF. Written as DNA, the CDR3 is TGTGCCAGCAGTGAAGAGAGGTTTCCGCCCCAGCATTTT.

The chain links TRBV5-1 to TRBJ2-3; TRBD2 aligns across 8 bases. The junction had 8 bases not matched to a gene; V was cut back by 6 bases and J by 2 bases. The CDR3 is made up of 15 amino acids. Germline V gene lookup returns CDR1 SGHRS and CDR2 YFSETQ. The CDR3 sequence: CASKGRGELTDTQYF. CDR3 DNA: TGCGCCAGCAAGGGGCGGGGGGAACTCACAGATACGCAGTATTTT.

The gene calls are TRBV10-3 and TRBJ2-7, with 8 bases matching TRBD2. From germline, CDR1 is ENHRY and CDR2 SYGVKD. After removal of 5 bases from V and 1 base from J, the junction contained 10 bases not matched to a gene. The CDR3 loop spans 16 amino acids. CDR3 sequence reads: CAISTSTAGVSYEQYF. The CDR3 DNA follows: TGTGCCATCAGTACCTCGACAGCGGGGGTATCCTACGAGCAGTACTTC.

The chain recombines TRBV5-5 with TRBJ2-7; D not certain. The length of the CDR3 is 12 residues. Trimming cost V 2 bases and J 6 bases, with 9 bases left between them. CDR1 is SGHKS and CDR2 is YYEKEE in the germline V gene (reference sequence). CDR3 in amino acids: CASSFGGFEQYF. CDR3 DNA: TGTGCCAGCAGCTTTGGCGGATTCGAGCAGTACTTC.